The 9 T cell receptor beta chains presented below share a single source sample, sequenced in a study of T-cell reconstitution after alpha-beta-depleted transplantation in children. Unique molecular identifiers were built into the TCRbeta library. Using its own MiXCR run on the PCR reads, TCRdb lists one record per CDR3 protein. Altogether about 280,000 distinct CDR3 sequences are present, 11% being singletons, with the ten largest covering 20% to 30%. Here the sequenced sample was peripheral blood, taken 180 days after TCRalphabeta/CD19-depleted stem cell transplant. The receptors originated from a male patient aged 2 to 9 who had a stem cell transplant for chronic granulomatous disease, so the T cells may come from the graft donor.

This clonotype was counted ten times or more. CDR3 in amino acids: CSARGSGGHYNEQFF. Here the CDR3 DNA reads TGCAGTGCTAGAGGATCGGGGGGGCACTACAATGAGCAGTTCTTC. V is TRBV20-1 and J is TRBJ2-1; 8 bases agree with TRBD2. In germline, CDR1 is DFQATT, CDR2 SNEGSKA (reference sequence). V lost 1 base to trimming and J lost 3 bases; unmatched junction nucleotides: 5. This CDR3 has 15 amino acids.

This clonotype was counted many times. This chain uses TRBV12-3 or TRBV12-4 with TRBJ2-1, with D tentatively TRBD1 or TRBD2 (5 bases each). The V end was cut by 5 bases, the J end by 10 bases, with 18 bases between. This CDR3 has 14 residues. The CDR3 bases are TGTGCCAGCAGTACCTCGCCGGGACGCCACGAGCAGTTCTTC. Translation gives CASSTSPGRHEQFF.

This clonotype has ten or more counts. CDR3 protein: CASSSHAFPGQGGETQYF. The CDR3 coding sequence is TGCGCCAGCAGCTCGCACGCTTTTCCGGGACAGGGAGGAGAGACCCAGTACTTC. The chain couples TRBV5-1 to TRBJ2-5; the match to TRBD1 covers 9 bases. This CDR3 has 18 amino acids. V lost 3 bases to trimming and J lost 4 bases; unmatched junction nucleotides: 16. Germline-derived CDR1 and CDR2 are SGHRS and YFSETQ.

This clonotype was detected only a few times. The chain is built from TRBV20-1 and TRBJ2-1; 13 bases align to TRBD2. The CDR3 is 18 amino acids. J was trimmed by 0 bases and V by 5 bases; bases with no gene match: 10. Germline V gives CDR1 DFQATT, CDR2 SNEGSKA (reference sequence). As DNA, the CDR3 is TGCAGTGCTTTTACCGGGACTAGCGGGACCTTCTCCTACAATGAGCAGTTCTTC. This translates into CSAFTGTSGTFSYNEQFF.

This clonotype was recorded many times. CDR3 protein: CASSYSGTGVDGYTF. For the CDR3, the DNA is TGTGCCAGCAGTTATTCCGGGACAGGGGTAGATGGCTACACCTTC. The chain uses TRBV6-5 and TRBJ1-2; 10 bases align to TRBD1. Trimming cost V 3 bases and J 6 bases; bases outside gene matches: 7. The CDR3 has 15 residues. The germline gives CDR1 MNHEY, CDR2 SVGAGI.

The rearrangement uses TRBV23-1 and TRBJ2-7; no reliable D call. TRBV23-1 is placed among ORFs of uncertain function. Trimming stripped 2 bases from V and 3 bases from J, with 11 bases between. There are 14 residues in the CDR3. The CDR3 sequence is CASSQRLDDYEQYF. The CDR3 nucleotides are TGCGCCAGCAGTCAACGGCTCGATGACTACGAGCAGTACTTC.

This clonotype was observed many times. The chain combines TRBV2 with TRBJ2-7; D is unclear. Trimming shortened V by 7 bases and J by 3 bases, and 10 bases separated the two germline ends. Germline CDR1 and CDR2: SNHLY and FYNNEI. The CDR3 has 12 residues. CDR3 nucleotide sequence: TGTGCCAGCACGGCAGACCACTACGAGCAGTACTTC. Encoded protein: CASTADHYEQYF.

Details on this clonotype: With a much larger clone just one base away, this may be a read error. This chain uses TRBV20-1 with TRBJ2-7; D might be TRBD1 or TRBD2, each matching 6 bases. The CDR3 consists of 16 residues. CDR1 and CDR2 (germline): DFQATT, SNEGSKA (reference sequence). CDR3 nucleotide sequence: TGCTGTGCTAGGGGGGAACAGGTGGATAGGTCCCTCGAGCAGTACTTC. Residues: CCARGEQVDRSLEQYF.

This clonotype was observed a few times. The chain employs TRBV29-1 and TRBJ2-1, with 9 bases fitting TRBD2. Germline CDR1 SQVTM, CDR2 ANQGSEA. This CDR3 region has 15 residues. V lost 2 bases, J lost 2 bases, and 4 bases stayed unmatched. The CDR3 region is CSVESLAGTYNEQFF. The CDR3 DNA follows: TGCAGCGTTGAAAGCCTAGCGGGAACCTACAATGAGCAGTTCTTC.